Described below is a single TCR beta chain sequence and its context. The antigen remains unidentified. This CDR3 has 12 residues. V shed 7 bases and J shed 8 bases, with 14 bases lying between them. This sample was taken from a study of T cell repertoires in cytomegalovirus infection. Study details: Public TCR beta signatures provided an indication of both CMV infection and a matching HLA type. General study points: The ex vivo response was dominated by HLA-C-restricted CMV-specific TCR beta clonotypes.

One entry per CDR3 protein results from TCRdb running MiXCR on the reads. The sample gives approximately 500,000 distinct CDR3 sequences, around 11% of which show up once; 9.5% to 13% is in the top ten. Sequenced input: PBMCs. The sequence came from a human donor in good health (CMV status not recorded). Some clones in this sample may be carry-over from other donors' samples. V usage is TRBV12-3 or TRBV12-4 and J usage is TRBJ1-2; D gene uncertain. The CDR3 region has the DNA TGTGCCAGCAAACCCCCAAGTGAGGGCTACACCTTC. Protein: CASKPPSEGYTF.